These 15 T cell receptor beta chains originate from one sample sequenced in a study of T cells in Graves' hyperthyroidism and ophthalmopathy. Template material for amplifying TCR beta CDR3 regions consisted of RNA transcripts. TCR CDR3 regions were first amplified by RT-PCR with HTBI primers. TCRdb analysed the multiplex PCR reads with MiXCR anew, one entry per CDR3 protein. The top ten clones hold about 7% of a sample with approximately 590,000 distinct CDR3 sequences, roughly 14% of them seen once. Sequencing was carried out using blood. These receptors all come from a woman in her thirties with Graves' hyperthyroidism.

This clonotype has ten or more counts. The chain has TRBV12-3 or TRBV12-4 and TRBJ2-7; D unresolved. The CDR3 extends over 13 amino acids. Trimming took off 7 bases at V and 7 bases at J, with 17 bases between the two ends. The CDR3 spells CASTFRYGREQYF. CDR3 DNA: TGTGCCAGCACCTTTAGATACGGGCGGGAGCAGTACTTC.

This chain links TRBV7-9 with TRBJ2-7; 7 nucleotides agree with TRBD2. The CDR3 spans 13 residues. Trimming cost V 5 bases and J 5 bases; bases outside gene matches: 6. Germline V lookup: CDR1 SEHNR, CDR2 FQNEAQ (reference sequence). CDR3 protein: CASSPGGVHEQYF. CDR3 in DNA: TGTGCCAGCAGCCCTGGGGGGGTCCACGAGCAGTACTTC.

This clonotype was found once. This may arise from a read error, as a much more abundant clone is one base away. V gene TRBV11-2 combines with J gene TRBJ1-2, with D possibly matching TRBD1 (5 bases). Germline V gene sequence: CDR1 SGHAT, CDR2 FQNNGV. This CDR3 contains 13 residues. The chain's CDR3 is CAGSLARVYGYTF. CDR3 nucleotide sequence: TGTGCCGGCAGCTTAGCCAGGGTTTATGGCTACACCTTC.

The sample holds many counts of this clonotype. V usage is TRBV6-1 and J usage is TRBJ2-7; 8 nucleotides agree with TRBD2. The trim removed 5 bases at V and 4 bases at J, leaving 7 bases unmatched. The germline gives CDR1 MNHNS, CDR2 SASEGT. The CDR3 totals 14 residues. The CDR3 DNA sequence: TGTGCCAGCAGTTCGAGCGGGAGAGGATACGAGCAGTACTTC. Amino acid sequence: CASSSSGRGYEQYF.

As concerns this clonotype: A much larger clone differs by one base, so this may be a read error. The V call is TRBV12-3 or TRBV12-4, the J call TRBJ2-1; 8 bases line up with TRBD2. This CDR3 is built from 17 residues. The CDR3 region has the DNA TGTGTCAGCAGACCAAGCGGGAGCTCCCGGGGGTACAATGAGCAGTTCTTC. This encodes CVSRPSGSSRGYNEQFF.

This clonotype occurred many times. The rearrangement joins TRBV2 to TRBJ1-5; TRBD1 aligns across 8 bases. Germline assignment: CDR1 SNHLY and CDR2 FYNNEI. The CDR3 contains 16 residues. The ends lost 3 bases at V and 0 bases at J; junction bases unmatched: 4. DNA for the CDR3: TGTGCCAGCAGTGAGAGGACAGGGATTAGCAATCAGCCCCAGCATTTT. Translating gives CASSERTGISNQPQHF.

This clonotype was recorded a few times. The chain recombines TRBV24-1 with TRBJ2-1, with TRBD2 matching over 8 bases. Trimming took 5 bases from V and 9 from J; bases not matched to a gene: 8. CDR3 length: 14 residues. Per germline, CDR1 KGHDR and CDR2 SFDVKD. CDR3 sequence (DNA): TGTGCCACCAGTGGAACGGGAGGGCCTACTGAGCAGTTCTTC. Protein sequence: CATSGTGGPTEQFF.

This rearrangement joins TRBV6-1 to TRBJ1-6, with D hard to call. V lost 8 bases and J 0 bases, leaving 11 bases between the germline ends. This CDR3 is built from 15 residues. Per germline, CDR1 MNHNS and CDR2 SASEGT. CDR3 residues: CASGGRVSYNSPLHF. CDR3 nucleotide sequence: TGTGCCAGCGGCGGCAGAGTCTCCTATAATTCACCCCTCCACTTT.

This clonotype showed up many times. The chain carries TRBV20-1 and TRBJ2-3; a weak D match, TRBD1 (6 bases). Per the germline V gene, CDR1 is DFQATT and CDR2 is SNEGSKA (reference sequence). This CDR3 spans 13 amino acids. Trimming left V 1 base short and J 4 bases short, with 9 bases between. The CDR3: CSARVRGPDTQYF. In DNA form, the CDR3 reads TGCAGTGCTAGAGTCAGGGGCCCAGATACGCAGTATTTT.

This chain joins TRBV6-5 and TRBJ2-7, with TRBD1 identical over 8 bases. Trimming took 0 bases from V and 3 from J; bases not matched to a gene: 4. Germline-derived CDR1 and CDR2 are MNHEY and SVGAGI. This CDR3 is built from 15 residues. CDR3 nucleotides: TGTGCCAGCAGTTACTCCCGGGACAGGAACTACGAGCAGTACTTC. This gives the protein CASSYSRDRNYEQYF.

There are many counts of this clonotype. For the CDR3, the DNA is TGTGCCAGCAGTATCGGGACCGTTATTGATACGCAGTATTTT. Protein product: CASSIGTVIDTQYF. V usage is TRBV2 and J usage is TRBJ2-3; tentatively, D is TRBD1 or TRBD2 (5 bases each). CDR1 and CDR2 from the germline V gene are SNHLY and FYNNEI. V dropped 5 bases and J dropped 6 bases, with 15 bases sitting between them. The CDR3 has 14 amino acids.

This chain joins TRBV25-1 and TRBJ2-5, with 8 positions matching TRBD2. With 3 bases clipped from V and 2 bases from J, the junction kept 5 bases outside the gene matches. This CDR3 spans 15 amino acids. Germline V gene sequence: CDR1 MGHDK, CDR2 SYGVNS. The CDR3 spells CASSDLAGSQETQYF. Here the CDR3 DNA reads TGTGCCAGCAGTGACTTAGCGGGGAGTCAAGAGACCCAGTACTTC.

This clonotype has ten or more counts. This chain joins TRBV10-3 and TRBJ2-3, with D possibly TRBD2 on 7 matching bases. The CDR3 extends over 15 amino acids. Germline CDR1 reads ENHRY; CDR2 reads SYGVKD. The germline V and J ends were trimmed by 6 bases and 1 base, with 14 bases remaining between them. The CDR3: CAISGGQGGTDTQYF. The CDR3 DNA is TGTGCCATCAGCGGGGGGCAGGGAGGCACAGATACGCAGTATTTT.

Only a few counts were recorded for this clonotype. The chain links TRBV18 to TRBJ1-1; D might be TRBD1 (5 bases). The CDR3 extends over 15 amino acids. The V end was cut by 3 bases, the J end by 0 bases, with 11 bases between. Germline loops: CDR1 KGHSH, CDR2 LQKENI. The CDR3 bases are TGTGCCAGCTCACCTGGACATTTCATGAACACTGAAGCTTTCTTT. Translating gives CASSPGHFMNTEAFF.

This clonotype was seen a handful of times. V usage is TRBV19 and J usage is TRBJ2-1; D is uncertain. Germline V gives CDR1 LNHDA, CDR2 SQIVND (reference sequence). The CDR3 sequence is 12 residues long. V was clipped by 4 bases and J by 5 bases, with 6 bases between them. CDR3 sequence (DNA): TGTGCCAGTAGTACCCGAAACAATGAGCAGTTCTTC. Translating it yields CASSTRNNEQFF.